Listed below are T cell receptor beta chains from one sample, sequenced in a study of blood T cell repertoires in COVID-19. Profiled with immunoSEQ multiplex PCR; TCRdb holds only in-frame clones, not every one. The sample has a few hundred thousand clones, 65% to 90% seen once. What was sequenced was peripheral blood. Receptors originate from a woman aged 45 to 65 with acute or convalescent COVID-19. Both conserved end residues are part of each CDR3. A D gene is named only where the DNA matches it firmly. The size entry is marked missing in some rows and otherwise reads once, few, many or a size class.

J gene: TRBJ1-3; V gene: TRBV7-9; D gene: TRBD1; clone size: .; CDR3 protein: CASSLGDRFDTIYF; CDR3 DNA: TGTGCCAGCAGCTTGGGGGACAGGTTCGACACCATATATTTT
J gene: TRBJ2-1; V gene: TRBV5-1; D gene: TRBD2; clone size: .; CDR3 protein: CASSITSGSHEQFF; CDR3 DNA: TGCGCCAGCAGCATTACTAGCGGGAGCCATGAGCAGTTCTTC
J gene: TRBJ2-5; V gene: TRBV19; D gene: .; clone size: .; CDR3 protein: CASSFRREETQYF; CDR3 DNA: TGTGCCAGTAGTTTTCGACGGGAAGAGACCCAGTACTTC
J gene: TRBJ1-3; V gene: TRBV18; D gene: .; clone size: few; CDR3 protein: CASSPQTGNTIYF; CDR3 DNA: TGTGCCAGCTCACCACAAACAGGAAACACCATATATTTT
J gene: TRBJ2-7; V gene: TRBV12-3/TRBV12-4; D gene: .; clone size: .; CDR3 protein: CASSPQGYEQYF; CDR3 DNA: TGTGCCAGCAGTCCACAGGGTTACGAGCAGTACTTC
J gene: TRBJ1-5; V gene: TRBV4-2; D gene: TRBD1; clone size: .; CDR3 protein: CASSQSDRDNQPQHF; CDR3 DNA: TGTGCCAGCAGCCAGTCCGACAGGGACAATCAGCCCCAGCATTTT
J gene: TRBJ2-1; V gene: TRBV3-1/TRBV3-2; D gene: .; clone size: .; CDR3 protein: CASSQGRDEQFF; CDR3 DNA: TGTGCCAGCAGCCAAGGTCGGGATGAGCAGTTCTTC
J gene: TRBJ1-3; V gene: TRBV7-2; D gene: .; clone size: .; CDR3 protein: CASSPQGGNTIYF; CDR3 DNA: TGTGCCAGCAGCCCTCAGGGCGGAAACACCATATATTTT
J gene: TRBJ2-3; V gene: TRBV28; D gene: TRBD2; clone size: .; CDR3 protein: CASSPSGLGADTQYF; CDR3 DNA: TGTGCCAGCAGTCCATCGGGACTAGGGGCAGATACGCAGTATTTT
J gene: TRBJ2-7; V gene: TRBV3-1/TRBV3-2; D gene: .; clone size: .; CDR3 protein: CASSHGATEQYF; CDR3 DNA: TGTGCCAGCAGCCACGGAGCGACCGAGCAGTACTTC
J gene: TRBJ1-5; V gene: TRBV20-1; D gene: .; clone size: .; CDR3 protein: CSASTKADQPQHF; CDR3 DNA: TGCAGTGCTAGTACAAAGGCGGATCAGCCCCAGCATTTT
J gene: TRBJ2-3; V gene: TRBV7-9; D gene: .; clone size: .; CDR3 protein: CASSLGGWDTQYF; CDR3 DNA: TGTGCCAGCAGCTTAGGCGGATGGGATACGCAGTATTTT
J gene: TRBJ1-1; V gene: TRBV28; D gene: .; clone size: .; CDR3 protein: CAGQQSMNTEAFF; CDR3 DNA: TGTGCCGGACAACAAAGCATGAACACTGAAGCTTTCTTT
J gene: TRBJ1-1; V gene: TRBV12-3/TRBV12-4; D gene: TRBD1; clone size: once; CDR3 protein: CASRLPGTGAFF; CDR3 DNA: TGTGCCAGCAGATTACCCGGGACAGGGGCTTTCTTT
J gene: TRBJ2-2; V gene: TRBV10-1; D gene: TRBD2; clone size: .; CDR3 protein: CASSQREIGTGELFF; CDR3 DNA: TGCGCCAGCAGTCAGCGGGAGATAGGCACCGGGGAGCTGTTTTTT